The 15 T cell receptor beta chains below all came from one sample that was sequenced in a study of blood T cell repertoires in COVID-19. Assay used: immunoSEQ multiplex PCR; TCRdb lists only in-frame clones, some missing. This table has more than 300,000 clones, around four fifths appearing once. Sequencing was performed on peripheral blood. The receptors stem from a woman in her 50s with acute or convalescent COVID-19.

CDR3 nucleotides: TGTGCCAGTAGTATAGGTTGGACTAGCGGGAGTGAGCAGTTCTTC. It yields the protein CASSIGWTSGSEQFF. The V and J genes are TRBV19 and TRBJ2-1, with 13 bases matching TRBD2. Germline V gene lookup returns CDR1 LNHDA and CDR2 SQIVND (reference sequence). The CDR3 has 15 amino acids. The trim removed 1 base at V and 9 bases at J, leaving 3 bases unmatched.

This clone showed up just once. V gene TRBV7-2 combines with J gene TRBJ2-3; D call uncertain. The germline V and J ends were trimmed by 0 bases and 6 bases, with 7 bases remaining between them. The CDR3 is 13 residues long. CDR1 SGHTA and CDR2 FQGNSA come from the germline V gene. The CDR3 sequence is CASSLARGDTQYF. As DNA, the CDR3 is TGTGCCAGCAGCTTAGCACGCGGCGATACGCAGTATTTT.

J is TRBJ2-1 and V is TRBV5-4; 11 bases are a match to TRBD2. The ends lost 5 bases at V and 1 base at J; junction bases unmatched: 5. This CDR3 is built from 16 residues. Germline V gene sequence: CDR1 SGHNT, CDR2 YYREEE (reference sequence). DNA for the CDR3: TGTGCCAGCAGACAACTAGCGGGAGAGTCCTACAATGAGCAGTTCTTC. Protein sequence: CASRQLAGESYNEQFF. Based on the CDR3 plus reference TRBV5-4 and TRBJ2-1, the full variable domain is ETGVTQSPTHLIKTRGQQVTLRCSSQSGHNTVSWYQQALGQGPQFIFQYYREEENGRGNFPPRFSGLQFPNYSSELNVNALELDDSALYLCASRQLAGESYNEQFFGPGTRLTVL.

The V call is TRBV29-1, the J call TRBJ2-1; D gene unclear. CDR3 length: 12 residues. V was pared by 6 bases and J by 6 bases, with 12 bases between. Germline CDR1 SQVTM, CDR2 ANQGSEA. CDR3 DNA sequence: TGCAGCGTAGCGAGCCTAAGCAATGAGCAGTTCTTC. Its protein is CSVASLSNEQFF.

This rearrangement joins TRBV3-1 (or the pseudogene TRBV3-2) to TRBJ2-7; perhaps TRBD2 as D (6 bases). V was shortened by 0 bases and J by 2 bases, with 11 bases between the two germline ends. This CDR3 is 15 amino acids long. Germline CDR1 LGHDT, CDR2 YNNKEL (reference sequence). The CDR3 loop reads CASSQDRTGAYEQYF. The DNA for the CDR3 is TGTGCCAGCAGCCAAGATCGAACGGGGGCCTACGAGCAGTACTTC.

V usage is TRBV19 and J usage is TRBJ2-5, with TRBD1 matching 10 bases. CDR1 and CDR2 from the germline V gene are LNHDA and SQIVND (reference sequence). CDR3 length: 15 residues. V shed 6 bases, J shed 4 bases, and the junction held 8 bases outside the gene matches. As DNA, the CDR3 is TGTGCCAGTAGCCTAGGACAGGGGGATGGAGAGACCCAGTACTTC. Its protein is CASSLGQGDGETQYF.

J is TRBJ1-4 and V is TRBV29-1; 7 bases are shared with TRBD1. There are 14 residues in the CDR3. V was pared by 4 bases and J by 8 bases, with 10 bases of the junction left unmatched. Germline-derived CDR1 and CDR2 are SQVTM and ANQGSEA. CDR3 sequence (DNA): TGCAGCGTTGGAGCCGGGACAGCAAACGAAAAACTGTTTTTT. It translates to CSVGAGTANEKLFF.

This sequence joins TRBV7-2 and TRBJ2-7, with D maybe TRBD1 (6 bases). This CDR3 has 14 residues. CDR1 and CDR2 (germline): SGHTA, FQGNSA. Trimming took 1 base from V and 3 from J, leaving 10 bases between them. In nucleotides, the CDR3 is TGTGCCAGCAGCTTAGGACAGGAATACTACGAGCAGTACGTC. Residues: CASSLGQEYYEQYV.

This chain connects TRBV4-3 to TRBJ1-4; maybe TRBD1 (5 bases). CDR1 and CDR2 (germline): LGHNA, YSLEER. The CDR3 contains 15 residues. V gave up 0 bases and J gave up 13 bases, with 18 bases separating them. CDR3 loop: CASSQDSRGNERLFF. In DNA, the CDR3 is TGCGCCAGCAGCCAAGATAGTAGGGGAAACGAACGACTGTTTTTT.

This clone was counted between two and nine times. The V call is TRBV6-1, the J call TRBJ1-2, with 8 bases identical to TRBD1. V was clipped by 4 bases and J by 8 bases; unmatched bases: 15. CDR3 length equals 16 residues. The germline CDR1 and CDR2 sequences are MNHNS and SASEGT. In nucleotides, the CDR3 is TGTGCCAGCAGTGCGGACAGGGATAGGGGGGGTCGAGGCTACACCTTC. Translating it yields CASSADRDRGGRGYTF.

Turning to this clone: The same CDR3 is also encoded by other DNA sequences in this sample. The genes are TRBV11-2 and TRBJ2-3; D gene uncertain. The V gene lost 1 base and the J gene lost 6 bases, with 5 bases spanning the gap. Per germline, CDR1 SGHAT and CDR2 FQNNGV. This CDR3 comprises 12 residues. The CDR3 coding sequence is TGTGCCAGCAGCTTAGTAACTGATACGCAGTATTTT. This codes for CASSLVTDTQYF.

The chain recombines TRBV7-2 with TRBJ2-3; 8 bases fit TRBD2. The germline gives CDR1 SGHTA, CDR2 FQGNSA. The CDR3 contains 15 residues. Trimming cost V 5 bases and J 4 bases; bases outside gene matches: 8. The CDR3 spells CASSPRTSLADTQYF. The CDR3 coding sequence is TGTGCCAGCAGCCCGAGGACTAGCCTCGCAGATACGCAGTATTTT.

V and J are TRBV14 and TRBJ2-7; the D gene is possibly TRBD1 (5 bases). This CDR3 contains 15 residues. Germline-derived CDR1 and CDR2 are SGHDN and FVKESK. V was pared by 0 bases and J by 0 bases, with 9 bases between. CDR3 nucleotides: TGTGCCAGCAGCCAAGATAGGGGTTACTCCTACGAGCAGTACTTC. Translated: CASSQDRGYSYEQYF.

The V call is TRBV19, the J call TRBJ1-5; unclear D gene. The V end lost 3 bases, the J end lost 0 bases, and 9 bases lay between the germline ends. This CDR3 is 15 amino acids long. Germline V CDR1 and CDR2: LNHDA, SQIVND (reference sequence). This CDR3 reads CASSIGPSSNQPQHF. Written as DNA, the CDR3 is TGTGCCAGTAGTATTGGCCCTTCTAGCAATCAGCCCCAGCATTTT.

Here the CDR3 DNA reads TGCGCCAGCAGCCCTGACAGGGACAGTCTGACCGGGGAGCTGTTTTTT. Translation gives CASSPDRDSLTGELFF. This chain links TRBV4-1 with TRBJ2-2; 7 bases are shared with TRBD1. The CDR3 covers 16 residues. The V segment lost 4 bases and the J segment 5 bases; nucleotides outside the gene matches: 10. Germline assignment: CDR1 MGHRA and CDR2 YSYEKL.